This entry is about one T cell receptor beta chain. The antigen is not known. This sample is part of a study of response to subunit inactivated influenza vaccine. Study results and limitations: With each seasonal influenza vaccination, the authors suggested, few new T cells are recruited.

The CDR3 has 15 amino acids. V shed 4 bases, J shed 3 bases, and the junction held 3 bases outside the gene matches. Germline V gene lookup returns CDR1 DFQATT and CDR2 SNEGSKA (reference sequence). TCRdb fed the RT-PCR reads into MiXCR, producing one record per CDR3 protein. This table holds under 850,000 distinct CDR3 sequences, around a sixth found once. This material consisted of PBMCs from blood, taken about 5 days after vaccination. J is TRBJ2-7 and V is TRBV20-1; 16 positions match TRBD2. The origin of this receptor is a man aged 45-60 years who received an inactivated influenza vaccine. Here the CDR3 reads CSAMGLAGGHYEQYF. As DNA, the CDR3 is TGCAGTGCTATGGGACTAGCGGGAGGGCACTACGAGCAGTACTTC.